This TCR beta chain was observed in a study of beta chain features in type 1 diabetes. General study points: Within each of all four CD4+ subsets, Type 1 diabetes patients had TCRB CDR3s that were moderately but significantly shorter.

This clone was seen a handful of times. As yet, its antigen is unknown. The sequenced template was cDNA made from the entire isolated RNA. Naive, central memory and regulatory T cell samples produced a mean of approximately 3.9 million reads. Measured with immunoSEQ multiplex PCR; TCRdb has only the in-frame clones, and not every one. The sample yields 150,000 to 200,000 clones, around 8.4% seen once. CDR1 is LNHDA and CDR2 is SQIVND in the germline V gene (reference sequence). The CDR3 loop spans 14 amino acids. Trimming took off 3 bases at V and 5 bases at J, with 11 bases between the two ends. Sequenced input: central memory CD4+ T cells from blood. This chain links TRBV19 with TRBJ2-1; D is undetermined. The TCR was taken from a young woman with type 1 diabetes. The DNA for the CDR3 is TGTGCCAGTAGTATTAGCCAGATACACAATGAGCAGTTCTTC. Translated: CASSISQIHNEQFF.